The text below deals with one T cell receptor (beta chain). The entry originates in a study of shared clonotypes between healthy human individuals. Here immunoSEQ multiplex PCR was the method, and the copy in TCRdb shows in-frame clones only, minus some. There are hundreds of thousands of clones in the sample; roughly 70% occur only once, and 10% lies in the top ten. The clonotype originates from a man younger than 40 in good health. Input material: memory CD4+ T cells sorted from blood. Described subset: CD45RA-negative fraction.

In DNA form, the CDR3 reads TGCGCCAGCAGCTGGACAGGGTGGAACACCGGGGAGCTGTTTTTT. Translated, it gives CASSWTGWNTGELFF. This chain uses TRBV5-1 with TRBJ2-2, with TRBD1 matching over 8 bases. V trimming: 3 bases; J trimming: 1 base; junction bases outside the gene matches: 2. The CDR3 runs 15 residues. Germline V gene lookup returns CDR1 SGHRS and CDR2 YFSETQ.